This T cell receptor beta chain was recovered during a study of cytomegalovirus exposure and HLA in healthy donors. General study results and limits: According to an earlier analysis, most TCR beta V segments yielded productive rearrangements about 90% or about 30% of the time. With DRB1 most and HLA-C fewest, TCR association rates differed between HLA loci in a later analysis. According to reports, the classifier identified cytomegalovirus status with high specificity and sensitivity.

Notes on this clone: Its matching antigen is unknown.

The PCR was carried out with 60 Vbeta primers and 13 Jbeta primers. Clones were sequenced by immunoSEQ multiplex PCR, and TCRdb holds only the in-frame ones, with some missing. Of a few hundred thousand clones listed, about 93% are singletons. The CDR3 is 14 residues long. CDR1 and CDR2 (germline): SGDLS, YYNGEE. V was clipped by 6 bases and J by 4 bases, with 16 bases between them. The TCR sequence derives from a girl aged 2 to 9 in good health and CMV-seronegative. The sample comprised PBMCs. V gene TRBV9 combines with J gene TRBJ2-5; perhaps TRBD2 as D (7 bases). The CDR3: CASTEGGGGETQYF. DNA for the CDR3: TGTGCCAGCACCGAGGGGGGGGGCGGAGAGACCCAGTACTTC.